The 27 T cell receptor beta chains below were found in one sample sequenced in a study of T cell clonality in common variable immunodeficiency. Clones were sequenced by immunoSEQ multiplex PCR, and TCRdb holds only the in-frame ones, with some missing. This sample has some 52,000 clones, each found more than once. What was sequenced was peripheral blood mononuclear cells. These receptors all come from a person aged 18 to 75 in good health.

In this sample, this clone turned up many times. The CDR3 end lies 3 residues beyond the end of the read and is filled in from the germline J gene. The J gene is TRBJ2-4, the V gene TRBV20-1; D is perhaps TRBD2 (5 bases). CDR1 and CDR2 from the germline V gene are DFQATT and SNEGSKA (reference sequence). The CDR3 is 13 residues long. The CDR3 protein is CSAPRAGGETQYF. The CDR3 bases that were read are TGCAGTGCTCCCCGTGCGGGTGGAGAGACT.

This clone was recorded many times. The CDR3 goes on 3 residues after the read ends, and that part is filled in from the germline J gene. The rearrangement links TRBV5-1 to TRBJ2-7, with D perhaps TRBD1 (6 bases). CDR1 SGHRS and CDR2 YFSETQ come from the germline V gene. The CDR3 consists of 16 residues. Trimming stripped 1 base from V and 6 bases from J, with 20 bases between. The CDR3 DNA, read in part, is TGCGCCAGCAGCTTGCTTTCGGGACAAGCAACCAGCGAG. This translates into CASSLLSGQATSE. The full CDR3 sequence reads CASSLLSGQATSEQYF. The variable domain in full, with the rest retrieved from reference TRBV5-1 and TRBJ2-7, is KAGVTQTPRYLIKTRGQQVTLSCSPISGHRSVSWYQQTPGQGLQFLFEYFSETQRNKGNFPGRFSGRQFSNSRSEMNVSTLELGDSALYLCASSLLSGQATSEQYFGPGTRLTVT.

This clone came up many times. The read is 3 residues too short to cover the CDR3 end, so that end is filled in from the germline J gene. J is TRBJ1-6 and V is TRBV7-3; perhaps TRBD1 as D (6 bases). The CDR3 totals 14 residues. From germline, CDR1 is SGHTA and CDR2 FQGTGA. The V end was cut by 2 bases, the J end by 10 bases, with 12 bases between. The sequenced CDR3 bases are TGTGCCAGCAGCTTAGGGGGCTTCGAGTCACCC. Translation: CASSLGGFESP. The entire CDR3 reads CASSLGGFESPLHF.

In this sample, this clone turned up many times. The CDR3 bases that were read are TGTGCCAGCAAACAGGGAGTAGCGGGAGTCGGCGAG. Translating it yields CASKQGVAGVGE. The full CDR3 is CASKQGVAGVGEQYF. This chain links TRBV2 with TRBJ2-7; 9 nucleotides line up with TRBD2. Coverage ceases 3 residues before the CDR3 finishes, and the germline J gene fills in the end. Germline lookup yields CDR1 SNHLY and CDR2 FYNNEI. The CDR3 runs to 15 residues. J was trimmed by 6 bases and V by 7 bases; bases with no gene match: 13.

The table lists this clone with many counts. The read terminates 3 residues ahead of where the CDR3 ends, so the germline J gene completes it. This chain connects TRBV20-1 to TRBJ2-3; D perhaps matches TRBD1 (5 bases). Germline loops: CDR1 DFQATT, CDR2 SNEGSKA (reference sequence). The CDR3 runs to 12 residues. The covered CDR3 bases are TGCAGTGCTAGGGCAGGGAAAGAGACG. Residues: CSARAGKET. The full CDR3 protein reads CSARAGKETQYF.

This clone was counted at least ten times. The read stops 3 residues short of the end of the CDR3; the missing end is completed from the germline J gene. The J gene is TRBJ2-7, the V gene TRBV18; weak D call: TRBD2 (5 bases). Trimming left V 3 bases short and J 2 bases short, with 8 bases between. CDR3 length: 13 residues. Germline V gene sequence: CDR1 KGHSH, CDR2 LQKENI. The CDR3 here is CASSPPGAYEQYF. CDR3 bases read: TGTGCCAGCTCACCCCCCGGGGCCTACGAG.

In its sample, this clone was seen many times. The read ends 3 residues early relative to the CDR3; the germline J gene fills the gap. The chain is built from TRBV7-8 and TRBJ2-7; the D gene is possibly TRBD1 (6 bases). The CDR3 runs 15 residues. CDR1 SGHVS and CDR2 FQNEAQ come from the germline V gene. Between the trimmed V and J ends, which lost 2 bases and 5 bases, there was a span of 16 bases. CDR3 loop: CASSLMLGQGNEQYF. The sequenced CDR3 bases are TGTGCCAGCAGCTTAATGCTAGGGCAGGGGAACGAG. The whole variable domain, remainder taken from reference TRBV7-8 and TRBJ2-7, is GAGVSQSPRYKVAKRGQDVALRCDPISGHVSLFWYQQALGQGPEFLTYFQNEAQLDKSGLPSDRFFAERPEGSVSTLKIQRTQQEDSAVYLCASSLMLGQGNEQYFGPGTRLTVT.

This clone was recorded many times. Read data end 3 residues before the CDR3 end; the end is taken from the germline J gene. The rearrangement uses TRBV13 and TRBJ2-1, with TRBD2 matching 8 bases. With 5 bases clipped from V and 9 bases from J, the junction kept 6 bases outside the gene matches. CDR3 size: 13 residues. Per the germline V gene, CDR1 is PRHDT and CDR2 is FYEKMQ (reference sequence). The CDR3 here is CASSLWTSSEQFF. The CDR3 DNA, read in part, is TGTGCCAGCAGCCTGTGGACTAGCAGTGAG.

Comments on this clone: The junction departs from the called germline gene at one end, perhaps through a read error. The sequenced fragment ends 3 residues before the CDR3 boundary, so the rest is inferred from the germline J gene. The identical CDR3 is also encoded by other nucleotide sequences in the sample. The genes are TRBV19 and TRBJ1-3, with D perhaps TRBD1 (5 bases). This CDR3 region has 17 residues. Germline V gene sequence: CDR1 LNHDA, CDR2 SQIVND (reference sequence). The sequenced part of the CDR3 DNA is TGTGCCAGTAGTACCCGGGACTTAGGGGCCTCTGGAAACACT. Amino acid sequence: CASSTRDLGASGNT. In full, the CDR3 reads CASSTRDLGASGNTIYF. Supplemented by reference TRBV19 and TRBJ1-3, the full variable domain reads DGGITQSPKYLFRKEGQNVTLSCEQNLNHDAMYWYRQDPGQGLRLIYYSQIVNDFQKGDIAEGYSVSREKKESFPLTVTSAQKNPTAFYLCASSTRDLGASGNTIYFGEGSWLTVV.

On this clone: Read sequence stops 3 residues before the CDR3 end, and the germline J gene provides the missing end. The chain combines TRBV19 with TRBJ1-5; D not certain. From germline, CDR1 is LNHDA and CDR2 SQIVND (reference sequence). CDR3 length: 14 residues. The germline V and J ends were trimmed by 6 bases and 3 bases, with 12 bases remaining between them. CDR3 DNA (partial): TGTGCCAGTAGCGGATCACAGTACAATCAGCCC. It specifies CASSGSQYNQP. The whole CDR3 sequence reads CASSGSQYNQPQHF.

This clone was counted at least ten times. The read ends 3 residues early relative to the CDR3; the germline J gene fills the gap. The gene calls are TRBV30 and TRBJ1-3, with a weak D call TRBD1 (5 bases). CDR3 length equals 15 residues. The V end lost 6 bases, the J end lost 2 bases, and 17 bases lay between the germline ends. Looked up from germline, CDR1 is GTSNPN and CDR2 is SVGIG (reference sequence). Incomplete CDR3 DNA: TGTGCCTGCCAAGGAGAACTCAGGGCTGGAAACACC. Translation gives CACQGELRAGNT. The full-length CDR3 reads as CACQGELRAGNTIYF.

Ten or more counts support this clone. The read terminates 3 residues ahead of where the CDR3 ends, so the germline J gene completes it. This chain joins TRBV19 and TRBJ2-5; possible D gene TRBD2, 6 bases. This CDR3 contains 17 residues. Germline CDR1 reads LNHDA; CDR2 reads SQIVND (reference sequence). The V end lost 4 bases, the J end lost 2 bases, and 20 bases lay between the germline ends. The covered CDR3 bases are TGTGCCAGTAGTAGGGATCTCGGGAGAGGGGATCAAGAGACC. Translated: CASSRDLGRGDQET. The CDR3 in full is CASSRDLGRGDQETQYF.

The table lists this clone with many counts. The read finishes 3 residues shy of the CDR3 end, and the germline J gene is used to complete it. This chain joins TRBV19 and TRBJ1-5, with TRBD1 matching over 9 bases. CDR3 length: 20 residues. Germline lookup yields CDR1 LNHDA and CDR2 SQIVND (reference sequence). V lost 4 bases and J lost 0; bases outside the gene matches: 16. CDR3 DNA, as far as it was read: TGTGCCAGTAGTAGGGTAACAGGGGGCAATACTCAATATAGCAATCAGCCC. Protein product: CASSRVTGGNTQYSNQP. From start to end, the CDR3 is CASSRVTGGNTQYSNQPQHF.

This clone has a count of ten or more. The read is 3 residues too short to cover the CDR3 end, so that end is filled in from the germline J gene. The chain carries TRBV19 and TRBJ2-3; D may correspond to TRBD1 or TRBD2 (5 bases each). The CDR3 runs to 13 residues. Germline V gene sequence: CDR1 LNHDA, CDR2 SQIVND (reference sequence). Trimming cost V 1 base and J 5 bases, with 7 bases left between them. Partial CDR3 DNA: TGTGCCAGTAGTATAGGAGGGGTAGATACG. Translation: CASSIGGVDT. Given in full, the CDR3 is CASSIGGVDTQYF.

With regard to this clone: Read data end 3 residues before the CDR3 end; the end is taken from the germline J gene. At the DNA level, this CDR3 is encoded by other sequences in the same sample as well. This chain connects TRBV19 to TRBJ1-5; D is uncertain. The CDR3 runs 13 residues. Looked up from germline, CDR1 is LNHDA and CDR2 is SQIVND (reference sequence). CDR3 residues: CASSEGPISPQHF. CDR3 bases read: TGTGCCAGTAGTGAGGGTCCAATCAGTCCC. Variable domain in full (rest from reference TRBV19 and TRBJ1-5): DGGITQSPKYLFRKEGQNVTLSCEQNLNHDAMYWYRQDPGQGLRLIYYSQIVNDFQKGDIAEGYSVSREKKESFPLTVTSAQKNPTAFYLCASSEGPISPQHFGDGTRLSIL.

This clone showed up many times. The read stops 3 residues short of the end of the CDR3; the missing end is completed from the germline J gene. V is TRBV19 and J is TRBJ1-4; 8 bases fit TRBD1. V shed 8 bases, J shed 0 bases, and the junction held 5 bases outside the gene matches. The CDR3 covers 15 residues. Germline lookup yields CDR1 LNHDA and CDR2 SQIVND (reference sequence). The chain's CDR3 is CASRNRGSTNEKLFF. The part of the CDR3 DNA that was read is TGTGCCAGTCGAAACAGGGGGTCAACTAATGAAAAA.

This clone was detected ten times or more. The sequenced fragment ends 3 residues before the CDR3 boundary, so the rest is inferred from the germline J gene. The V gene is TRBV5-6, the J gene TRBJ1-2, with D tentatively TRBD1 (6 bases). Germline CDR1 reads SGHDT; CDR2 reads YYEEEE. Between the trimmed V and J ends, which lost 4 bases and 6 bases, there was a span of 13 bases. The CDR3 loop spans 13 amino acids. The CDR3 spells CASSLTGLDGYTF. CDR3 bases read: TGTGCCAGCAGCCTAACAGGGCTGGATGGC.

This clone was seen many times. The CDR3 is cut off 3 residues early in the read; its end comes from the germline J gene. The chain combines TRBV6-2 or TRBV6-3 with TRBJ2-1, with 10 bases identical to TRBD2. CDR3 size: 17 residues. CDR1 and CDR2 from the germline V gene are MNHEY and SVGEGT. The ends lost 1 base at V and 4 bases at J; junction bases unmatched: 7. The DNA read from the CDR3 is TGTGCCAGCAGTTACTTAACTAGCGGGGACCCTTACAATGAG. Encoded protein: CASSYLTSGDPYNE. The entire CDR3 protein reads CASSYLTSGDPYNEQFF.

This clone was counted at least ten times. CDR3 region: CAISTGGSSTDTQYF. The sequenced CDR3 bases are TGTGCCATCAGTACAGGGGGCTCTAGCACAGATACG. The gene calls are TRBV10-3 and TRBJ2-3; 9 positions match TRBD1. The CDR3 end lies 3 residues beyond the end of the read and is filled in from the germline J gene. J lost 0 bases, V lost 5 bases, and 3 bases had no gene match. The V gene's germline CDR1 is ENHRY and CDR2 SYGVKD. The CDR3 is 15 amino acids.

This clone showed up many times. The read terminates 3 residues ahead of where the CDR3 ends, so the germline J gene completes it. V usage is TRBV20-1 and J usage is TRBJ2-5; weak D call: TRBD2 (5 bases). Germline values: CDR1 DFQATT, CDR2 SNEGSKA (reference sequence). Trimming removed 0 bases at V and 1 base at J, with 15 bases between. The CDR3 totals 16 residues. The CDR3 loop is CSAREFRGTFQETQYF. CDR3 bases read: TGCAGTGCTAGAGAGTTTCGGGGTACCTTCCAAGAGACC.

This clone was seen ten or more times. Read data end 3 residues before the CDR3 end; the end is taken from the germline J gene. This chain links TRBV20-1 with TRBJ2-2; 7 nucleotides match TRBD2. This CDR3 is 11 amino acids long. Per germline, CDR1 DFQATT and CDR2 SNEGSKA (reference sequence). The CDR3: CSAPRGEKLFF. Partial CDR3 DNA: TGCAGTGCCCCCCGGGGGGAAAAG.

This clone has at least ten counts. The DNA ends 3 residues before the CDR3 does, and the rest of the CDR3 is filled in from the germline J gene. This chain connects TRBV7-6 to TRBJ2-2; 15 nucleotides match TRBD2. Germline CDR1 reads SGHVS; CDR2 reads FNYEAQ. J gave up 4 bases and V 5 bases, and 5 bases lay outside the gene matches. The CDR3 loop spans 17 amino acids. CDR3 DNA (partial): TGTGCCAGCAGCCGGGGACTAGCGGGAGGTCTCACCGGGGAG. Its protein is CASSRGLAGGLTGE. The whole CDR3 reads CASSRGLAGGLTGELFF. Drawing the rest from reference TRBV7-6 and TRBJ2-2, the complete variable domain is GAGVSQSPRYKVTKRGQDVALRCDPISGHVSLYWYRQALGQGPEFLTYFNYEAQQDKSGLPNDRFSAERPEGSISTLTIQRTEQRDSAMYRCASSRGLAGGLTGELFFGEGSRLTVL.

This clone was detected ten times or more. The missing CDR3 end, 3 residues past where the read stops, is filled in from the germline J gene. V and J are TRBV7-3 and TRBJ2-7; D possibly corresponds to TRBD2 (5 bases). The germline CDR1 and CDR2 sequences are SGHTA and FQGTGA. Trimming stripped 5 bases from V and 0 bases from J, with 11 bases between. The CDR3 has 14 residues. The sequenced CDR3 bases are TGTGCCAGCAGCCCTGGACTGAACTCCTACGAG. It specifies CASSPGLNSYE. The CDR3, in full, reads CASSPGLNSYEQYF.

Of note for this clone: The read halts 3 residues ahead of the CDR3 end, with the missing end drawn from the germline J gene. The chain links TRBV7-9 to TRBJ2-1; 7 nucleotides match TRBD2. Germline V gene lookup returns CDR1 SEHNR and CDR2 FQNEAQ (reference sequence). This CDR3 is 14 amino acids long. The junction had 6 bases not matched to a gene; V was cut back by 5 bases and J by 5 bases. CDR3 DNA, as far as it was read: TGTGCCAGCAGCCGAGCGGGGAGGAACAATGAG. This sequence encodes CASSRAGRNNE. The entire CDR3 is CASSRAGRNNEQFF.

Notes on this clone: The read ends 3 residues early relative to the CDR3; the germline J gene fills the gap. This chain uses TRBV7-9 with TRBJ1-4, with 7 bases lining up with TRBD1. V was clipped by 5 bases and J by 5 bases; unmatched bases: 8. CDR3 length equals 15 residues. Germline V gene sequence: CDR1 SEHNR, CDR2 FQNEAQ (reference sequence). The CDR3 loop reads CASSDRTGLNEKLFF. The sequenced part of the CDR3 DNA is TGTGCCAGCAGCGATCGGACAGGACTGAATGAAAAA.

This clone was recorded many times. The read gets to within 3 residues of the CDR3 end, and the germline J gene fills in the rest. V is TRBV20-1 and J is TRBJ2-3, with 8 bases aligning to TRBD2. This CDR3 contains 14 residues. Germline V gene data show CDR1 as DFQATT and CDR2 as SNEGSKA (reference sequence). V was clipped by 4 bases and J by 1 base; unmatched bases: 4. The CDR3 here is CSAISGSGTDTQYF. The CDR3 bases that were read are TGCAGTGCTATAAGCGGGAGTGGCACAGATACG.

This clone was detected many times. The read is 3 residues too short to cover the CDR3 end, so that end is filled in from the germline J gene. This chain links TRBV2 with TRBJ1-1; possible D gene TRBD1, 5 bases. The CDR3 has 11 residues. Looked up from germline, CDR1 is SNHLY and CDR2 is FYNNEI. The CDR3 loop reads CASKTGTRAFF. The CDR3 DNA, read in part, is TGTGCCAGTAAAACCGGGACTAGA.